Below are 15 T cell receptor beta chains sequenced from a single sample in a study of shared clonotypes between healthy human individuals. The naive CD8 fraction comprised CD45RO-negative cells positively selected for CCR7 and excluded terminally differentiated effector memory CD45RA+ cells. Only in-frame clones appear in the TCRdb table, and some are missing; sequencing was by immunoSEQ multiplex PCR. The sample consists of some 2,000,000 clones, roughly 94% of them appearing once. Input material: naive CD8+ T cells sorted from blood. The source of these receptors is a man younger than 35 in good health.

The gene calls are TRBV9 and TRBJ2-1, with TRBD2 matching over 11 bases. Germline V CDR1 and CDR2: SGDLS, YYNGEE. The CDR3 is 17 amino acids. The V gene end was trimmed by 0 bases and the J gene end by 4 bases; junction bases not matched to a gene: 6. CDR3 DNA: TGTGCCAGCAGCGTAGGACCACTAGCGGGAGTGTACAATGAGCAGTTCTTC. Protein product: CASSVGPLAGVYNEQFF. The entire variable domain, with the rest obtained from reference TRBV9 and TRBJ2-1, is as follows: DSGVTQTPKHLITATGQRVTLRCSPRSGDLSVYWYQQSLDQGLQFLIQYYNGEERAKGNILERFSAQQFPDLHSELNLSSLELGDSALYFCASSVGPLAGVYNEQFFGPGTRLTVL.

This clone was recorded a few times. Other DNA sequences from this sample encode an identical CDR3 as well. The gene calls are TRBV5-1 and TRBJ2-7; 11 bases map to TRBD1. Germline V gene sequence: CDR1 SGHRS, CDR2 YFSETQ. V trimming: 2 bases; J trimming: 3 bases; junction bases outside the gene matches: 1. This CDR3 comprises 14 residues. The CDR3 DNA follows: TGCGCCAGCAGCTTTGGGACAGGGGGCTACGAGCAGTACTTC. The encoded protein is CASSFGTGGYEQYF.

The table lists this clone with a count of one. The CDR3 DNA sequence: TGTGCCAGCAGCCGCCAGGGGGTTCAAGAGACCCAGTACTTC. It yields the protein CASSRQGVQETQYF. The chain uses TRBV7-9 and TRBJ2-5, with 7 bases that match TRBD1. Trimming cost V 5 bases and J 2 bases; bases outside gene matches: 5. Germline values: CDR1 SEHNR, CDR2 FQNEAQ (reference sequence). The length of the CDR3 is 14 residues. Full variable domain (outside the CDR3, taken from reference TRBV7-9 and TRBJ2-5): DTGVSQNPRHKITKRGQNVTFRCDPISEHNRLYWYRQTLGQGPEFLTYFQNEAQLEKSRLLSDRFSAERPKGSFSTLEIQRTEQGDSAMYLCASSRQGVQETQYFGPGTRLLVL.

The chain links TRBV29-1 to TRBJ1-2; weak D call: TRBD1 (6 bases). The CDR3 runs 14 residues. From germline, CDR1 is SQVTM and CDR2 ANQGSEA. V was shortened by 8 bases and J by 3 bases, with 19 bases between the two germline ends. CDR3 loop: CSTGQPDQDYGYTF. CDR3 DNA sequence: TGCAGCACCGGACAGCCCGACCAGGACTATGGCTACACCTTC.

The chain joins TRBV25-1 to TRBJ2-3, with D maybe TRBD2 (5 bases). Germline V CDR1 and CDR2: MGHDK, SYGVNS. The length of the CDR3 is 11 residues. Trimming removed 4 bases from V and 6 bases from J, with 5 bases in between. The CDR3 loop is CASSGGDTQYF. The CDR3 DNA reads TGTGCCAGCAGTGGCGGGGATACGCAGTATTTT.

The chain joins TRBV19 to TRBJ2-1; 8 positions match TRBD2. After removal of 7 bases from V and 0 bases from J, the junction contained 5 bases not matched to a gene. Germline CDR1 and CDR2: LNHDA and SQIVND (reference sequence). This CDR3 is built from 15 residues. CDR3 residues: CASMKRGSSYNEQFF. The CDR3 DNA is TGTGCCAGTATGAAGCGGGGGAGCTCCTACAATGAGCAGTTCTTC. Filled out from reference TRBV19 and TRBJ2-1, the complete variable domain reads DGGITQSPKYLFRKEGQNVTLSCEQNLNHDAMYWYRQDPGQGLRLIYYSQIVNDFQKGDIAEGYSVSREKKESFPLTVTSAQKNPTAFYLCASMKRGSSYNEQFFGPGTRLTVL.

This clone was counted at least ten times. This chain links TRBV28 with TRBJ2-7; D is tentatively TRBD1 or TRBD2 (5 bases each). The V end lost 10 bases, the J end lost 0 bases, and 19 bases lay between the germline ends. This CDR3 comprises 15 residues. Germline V gene data show CDR1 as MDHEN and CDR2 as SYDVKM. CDR3 sequence reads: CATTPPGTDSYEQYF. DNA of the CDR3: TGTGCCACCACCCCTCCCGGGACGGACTCCTACGAGCAGTACTTC.

The gene calls are TRBV4-3 and TRBJ1-2; no definite D call. V lost 7 bases to trimming and J lost 1 base, with 13 bases between them. CDR3 length: 14 residues. The germline gives CDR1 LGHNA, CDR2 YSLEER. This chain's CDR3 is CASTPVKYNYGYTF. The CDR3 nucleotides are TGCGCCAGCACCCCGGTGAAATATAACTATGGCTACACCTTC.

V is TRBV28 and J is TRBJ1-2; TRBD1 aligns across 12 bases. This CDR3 spans 16 amino acids. Germline assignment: CDR1 MDHEN and CDR2 SYDVKM. V shed 0 bases, J shed 2 bases, and the junction held 1 base outside the gene matches. The CDR3: CASSLWGQGANYGYTF. DNA for the CDR3: TGTGCCAGCAGTTTATGGGGACAGGGGGCCAACTATGGCTACACCTTC.

The rearrangement joins TRBV18 to TRBJ1-2, with no clear D. The V and J ends lost 5 bases and 1 base respectively, with 5 bases between them. The CDR3 consists of 12 residues. Germline-derived CDR1 and CDR2 are KGHSH and LQKENI. DNA for the CDR3: TGTGCCAGCTCAAACGGTAACTATGGCTACACCTTC. Protein sequence: CASSNGNYGYTF.

The rearrangement joins TRBV15 to TRBJ2-5, with 14 bases lining up with TRBD2. Looked up from germline, CDR1 is LNHNV and CDR2 is YYDKDF (reference sequence). V was pared by 5 bases and J by 7 bases, with 9 bases of the junction left unmatched. This CDR3 is built from 16 residues. The CDR3 region is CATSGGTSGSRATQYF. The CDR3 bases are TGTGCCACCAGCGGAGGGACTAGCGGGAGTCGGGCGACCCAGTACTTC.

V gene TRBV2 combines with J gene TRBJ2-7; 9 positions match TRBD2. Per germline, CDR1 SNHLY and CDR2 FYNNEI. With V trimmed by 1 base and J by 5 bases, 9 bases remained unmatched. The CDR3 is made up of 16 amino acids. The DNA of the CDR3 is TGTGCCAGCAGTGAAGTGCTTAGCGGGAGTCTCCACGAGCAGTACTTC. Protein sequence: CASSEVLSGSLHEQYF.

This chain connects TRBV20-1 to TRBJ2-1; 11 bases are shared with TRBD2. The germline gives CDR1 DFQATT, CDR2 SNEGSKA (reference sequence). V was pared by 6 bases and J by 16 bases, with 8 bases of the junction left unmatched. The CDR3 is 11 amino acids. The CDR3 sequence: CSAHTSGGYFF. In DNA, the CDR3 is TGCAGTGCCCATACTAGCGGGGGATACTTCTTC.

The genes are TRBV15 and TRBJ1-5; a weak D match, TRBD1 (6 bases). The CDR3 runs to 15 residues. Trimming shortened V by 3 bases and J by 5 bases, and 14 bases separated the two germline ends. Germline CDR1 LNHNV, CDR2 YYDKDF (reference sequence). The CDR3 protein is CATSSPGDGDQPQHF. Written as DNA, the CDR3 is TGTGCCACCAGCAGCCCAGGGGATGGGGATCAGCCCCAGCATTTT.

The V and J genes are TRBV13 and TRBJ1-2; 8 nucleotides align to TRBD1. The germline CDR1 and CDR2 sequences are PRHDT and FYEKMQ (reference sequence). There are 14 residues in the CDR3. V was pared by 5 bases and J by 4 bases, with 6 bases of the junction left unmatched. CDR3 sequence: CASSDGQGVYGYTF. The CDR3 DNA reads as TGTGCCAGCAGCGACGGACAGGGTGTCTATGGCTACACCTTC.